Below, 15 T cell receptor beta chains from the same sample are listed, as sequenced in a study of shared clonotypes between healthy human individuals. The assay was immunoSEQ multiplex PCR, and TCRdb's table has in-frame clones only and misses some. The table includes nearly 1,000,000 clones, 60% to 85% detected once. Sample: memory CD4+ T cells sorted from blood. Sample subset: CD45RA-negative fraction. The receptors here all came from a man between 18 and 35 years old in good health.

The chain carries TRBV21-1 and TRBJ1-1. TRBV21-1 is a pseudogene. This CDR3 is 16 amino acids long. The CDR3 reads CASSENVATQRTEAFF. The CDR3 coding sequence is TGTGCCAGCAGCGAAAATGTAGCTACACAACGCACTGAAGCTTTCTTT.

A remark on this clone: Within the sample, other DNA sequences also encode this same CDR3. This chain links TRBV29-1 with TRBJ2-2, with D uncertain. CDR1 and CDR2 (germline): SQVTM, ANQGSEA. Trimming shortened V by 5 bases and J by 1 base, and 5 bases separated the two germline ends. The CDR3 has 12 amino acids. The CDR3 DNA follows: TGCAGCGTTAGCAGGAACACCGGGGAGCTGTTTTTT. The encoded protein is CSVSRNTGELFF.

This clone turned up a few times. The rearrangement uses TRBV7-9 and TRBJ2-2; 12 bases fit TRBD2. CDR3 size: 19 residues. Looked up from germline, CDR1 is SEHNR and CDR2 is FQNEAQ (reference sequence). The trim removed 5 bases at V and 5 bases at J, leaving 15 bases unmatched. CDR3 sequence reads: CASSPTRASGRARTGELFF. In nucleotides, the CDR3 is TGTGCCAGCAGCCCTACCCGTGCTAGCGGGAGGGCCAGGACCGGGGAGCTGTTTTTT.

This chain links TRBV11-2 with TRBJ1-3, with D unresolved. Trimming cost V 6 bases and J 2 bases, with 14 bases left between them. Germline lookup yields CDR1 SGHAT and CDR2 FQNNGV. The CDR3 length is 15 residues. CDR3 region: CASSSGLSPGNTIYF. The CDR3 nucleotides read TGTGCCAGCAGTTCCGGTCTCTCCCCTGGAAACACCATATATTTT.

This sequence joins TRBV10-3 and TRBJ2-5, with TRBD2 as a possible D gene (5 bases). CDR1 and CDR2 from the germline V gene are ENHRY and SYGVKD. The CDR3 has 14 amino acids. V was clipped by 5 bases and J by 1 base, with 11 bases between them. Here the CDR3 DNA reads TGTGCCATCAGTAAAGGACTTTCCCAAGAGACCCAGTACTTC. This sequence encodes CAISKGLSQETQYF.

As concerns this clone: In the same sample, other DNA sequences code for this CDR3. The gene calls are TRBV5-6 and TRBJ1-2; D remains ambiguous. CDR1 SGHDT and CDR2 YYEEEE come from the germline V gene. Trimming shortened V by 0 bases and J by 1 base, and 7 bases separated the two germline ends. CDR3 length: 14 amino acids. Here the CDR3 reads CASSLVADNYGYTF. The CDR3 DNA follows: TGTGCCAGCAGCTTGGTAGCAGATAACTATGGCTACACCTTC.

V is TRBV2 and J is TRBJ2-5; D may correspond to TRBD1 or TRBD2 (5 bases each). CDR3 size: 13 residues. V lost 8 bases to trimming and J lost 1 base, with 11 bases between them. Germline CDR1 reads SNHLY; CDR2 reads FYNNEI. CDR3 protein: CASAGDVQETQYF. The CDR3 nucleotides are TGTGCCAGCGCCGGGGACGTCCAAGAGACCCAGTACTTC. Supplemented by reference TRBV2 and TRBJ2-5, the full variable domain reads EPEVTQTPSHQVTQMGQEVILRCVPISNHLYFYWYRQILGQKVEFLVSFYNNEISEKSEIFDDQFSVERPDGSNFTLKIRSTKLEDSAMYFCASAGDVQETQYFGPGTRLLVL.

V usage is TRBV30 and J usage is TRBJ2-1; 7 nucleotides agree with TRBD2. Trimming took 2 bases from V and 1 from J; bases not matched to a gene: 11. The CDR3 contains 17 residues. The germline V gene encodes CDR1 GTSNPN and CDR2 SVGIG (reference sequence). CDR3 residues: CAWSPNRGTISYNEQFF. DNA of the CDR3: TGTGCCTGGAGTCCTAACCGGGGGACTATATCCTACAATGAGCAGTTCTTC.

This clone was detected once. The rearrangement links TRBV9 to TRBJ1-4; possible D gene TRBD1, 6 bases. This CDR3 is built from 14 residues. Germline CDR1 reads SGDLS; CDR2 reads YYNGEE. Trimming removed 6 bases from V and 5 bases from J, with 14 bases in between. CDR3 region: CASNRRGQNEKLFF. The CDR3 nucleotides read TGTGCCAGCAACCGCAGGGGCCAAAATGAAAAACTGTTTTTT.

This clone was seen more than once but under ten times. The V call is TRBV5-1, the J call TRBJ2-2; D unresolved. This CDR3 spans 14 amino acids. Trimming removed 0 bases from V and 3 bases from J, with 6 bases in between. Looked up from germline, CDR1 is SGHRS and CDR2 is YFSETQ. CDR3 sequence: CASSLGPHTGELFF. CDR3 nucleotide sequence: TGCGCCAGCAGCTTGGGGCCGCACACCGGGGAGCTGTTTTTT.

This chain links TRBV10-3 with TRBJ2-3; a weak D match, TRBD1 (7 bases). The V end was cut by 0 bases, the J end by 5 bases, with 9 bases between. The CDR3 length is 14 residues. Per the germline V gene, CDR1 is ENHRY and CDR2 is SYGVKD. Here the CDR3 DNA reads TGTGCCATCAGTGAGTCCCAGGGGGGAGATACGCAGTATTTT. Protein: CAISESQGGDTQYF.

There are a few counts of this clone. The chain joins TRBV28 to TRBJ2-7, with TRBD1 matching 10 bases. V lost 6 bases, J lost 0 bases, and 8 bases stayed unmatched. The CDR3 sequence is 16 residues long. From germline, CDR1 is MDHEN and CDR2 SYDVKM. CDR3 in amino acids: CASSPWGQGSSYEQYF. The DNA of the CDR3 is TGTGCCAGCAGCCCCTGGGGACAGGGGAGCTCCTACGAGCAGTACTTC.

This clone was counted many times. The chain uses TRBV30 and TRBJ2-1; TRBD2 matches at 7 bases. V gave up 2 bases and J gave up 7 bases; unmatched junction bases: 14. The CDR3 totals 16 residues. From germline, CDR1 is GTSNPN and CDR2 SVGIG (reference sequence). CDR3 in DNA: TGTGCCTGGAGTCCCCTCGCGGGAGTAGTCAGGAATGAGCAGTTCTTC. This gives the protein CAWSPLAGVVRNEQFF.

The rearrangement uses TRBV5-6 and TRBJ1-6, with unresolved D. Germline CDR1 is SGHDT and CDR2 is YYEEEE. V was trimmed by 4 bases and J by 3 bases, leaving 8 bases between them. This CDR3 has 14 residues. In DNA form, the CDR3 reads TGTGCCAGCAGCGCGGGCCTCTATAATTCACCCCTCCACTTT. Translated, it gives CASSAGLYNSPLHF.

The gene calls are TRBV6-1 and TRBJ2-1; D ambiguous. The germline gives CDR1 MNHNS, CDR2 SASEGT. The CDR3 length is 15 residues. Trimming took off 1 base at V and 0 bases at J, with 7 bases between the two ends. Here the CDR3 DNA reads TGTGCCAGCAGTGAAGGGTGGGGCTCCTACAATGAGCAGTTCTTC. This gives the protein CASSEGWGSYNEQFF.